This note documents a single T cell receptor (beta chain) sequence. Its antigen is currently unknown. Treatment denoted: approximately 9-day PBMC culture with coronavirus spike peptide pools or control peptides (ViraFEST assay). Once obtained from cultured CD4+ T cells, the DNA was sequenced using the Oncomine TCR Beta short-read assay. TCRdb fed the PCR reads into MiXCR, producing one record per CDR3 protein. The repertoire holds more than 10,000 distinct CDR3 sequences, with approximately 32% as singletons. The data belong to a study of vaccination and CD4 T cells after COVID-19. V was clipped by 10 bases and J by 4 bases, with 13 bases between them. The CDR3 extends over 12 amino acids. The germline gives CDR1 SEHNR, CDR2 FQNEAQ (reference sequence).

J is TRBJ1-1 and V is TRBV7-9; D is perhaps TRBD1 (5 bases). The sequence derives from a human donor who had recovered from COVID-19. Sequences were derived from CD4+ T cells from blood, cultured in vitro, sampled after SARS-CoV-2 vaccination. The CDR3 spells CATEGGATEAFF. DNA for the CDR3: TGTGCCACCGAGGGAGGGGCCACTGAAGCTTTCTTT.